This TCR beta chain was sequenced in a study of CD8 T cells in Susac syndrome. At the level of the study: Patients with Susac syndrome, at blood draw, were therapy-naive, on corticosteroids, or on intravenous immunoglobulin alone.

The authors reverse transcribed roughly 0.5 to 1 ug RNA with random hexamers. One entry per CDR3 protein results from TCRdb running MiXCR on the immunoSEQ multiplex PCR reads. The sample lists under 95,000 distinct CDR3 sequences, 95% occurring once. CDR1 is LNHDA and CDR2 is SQIVND in the germline V gene (reference sequence). V lost 6 bases and J 5 bases, leaving 13 bases between the germline ends. The CDR3 sequence is 13 residues long. The genes are TRBV19 and TRBJ2-5, with D unresolved. The receptor comes from a human donor with Susac syndrome. The sequencing sample was made of CD8+ T cells from PBMCs. CDR3 DNA: TGTGCCAGTAGCCCGACCGATGGGGAGACCCAGTACTTC. This codes for CASSPTDGETQYF.